These T cell receptor beta chains were read from a single sample in a study of OX40 agonist ivuxolimab in advanced cancers. The table came from immunoSEQ multiplex PCR; TCRdb's copy has only in-frame clones and leaves some out. The sample records fewer than 70,000 clones, around 80% being singletons. The specimen comprised CD4+ or CD8+ T cells sorted from blood, sampled in a trial of the OX40 agonist ivuxolimab. These receptors originate from an adult with an advanced solid tumor such as melanoma, head and neck, liver or kidney cancer. Both conserved end residues are part of each CDR3. Each record gives: D gene, V gene, clone size, J gene, CDR3 DNA, CDR3 protein. The D gene is left open where the match is weak. A clone size is listed for some rows: how often the clone was seen (once, few, many), or a class if it is expanded.

d_call: TRBD1
v_call: TRBV10-3
clone_size: once
j_call: TRBJ1-5
cdr3_nt: TGTGCCATCAGCTCTGACGGGACAGGGAGGCAGCCCCAGCATTTT
cdr3_aa: CAISSDGTGRQPQHF

d_call: -
v_call: TRBV5-1
clone_size: -
j_call: TRBJ2-5
cdr3_nt: TGCGCCAGCAGCGCCACAGGGTCAGAGACCCAGTACTTC
cdr3_aa: CASSATGSETQYF

d_call: -
v_call: TRBV10-3
clone_size: once
j_call: TRBJ1-5
cdr3_nt: TGTGCCATCAGTGGGAGTAGGGTTAGCAATCAGCCCCAGCATTTT
cdr3_aa: CAISGSRVSNQPQHF

d_call: -
v_call: TRBV2
clone_size: -
j_call: TRBJ2-6
cdr3_nt: TGTGCCAGCATTGATGGGGCCAACGTCCTGACTTTC
cdr3_aa: CASIDGANVLTF

d_call: -
v_call: TRBV7-2
clone_size: -
j_call: TRBJ2-5
cdr3_nt: TGTGCCAGCAGCTATCAGGGGGGGGCAGAGGCGGAGACCCAGTACTTC
cdr3_aa: CASSYQGGAEAETQYF

d_call: -
v_call: TRBV4-3
clone_size: medium-sized
j_call: TRBJ2-1
cdr3_nt: TGCGCCAGCAGCCAAGAGGTCAGCTCAAAGGGACATGAGCAGTTCTTC
cdr3_aa: CASSQEVSSKGHEQFF

d_call: TRBD1
v_call: TRBV18
clone_size: -
j_call: TRBJ2-1
cdr3_nt: TGTGCCAGCTCCCAGGGGGCAAGTCGGTTCTTC
cdr3_aa: CASSQGASRFF

d_call: -
v_call: TRBV2
clone_size: -
j_call: TRBJ1-1
cdr3_nt: TGTGCCAGCAGACAAACAGGGTCCGGCACTGAAGCTTTCTTT
cdr3_aa: CASRQTGSGTEAFF

d_call: -
v_call: TRBV9
clone_size: -
j_call: TRBJ2-2
cdr3_nt: TGTGCCAGCAGCGTCCTTTATGGGGAGCTGTTTTTT
cdr3_aa: CASSVLYGELFF

d_call: -
v_call: TRBV2
clone_size: -
j_call: TRBJ1-5
cdr3_nt: TGTGCCAGCAGCAAAGGACAGACTAGCAATCAGCCCCAGCATTTT
cdr3_aa: CASSKGQTSNQPQHF

d_call: -
v_call: TRBV9
clone_size: -
j_call: TRBJ2-5
cdr3_nt: TGTGCCAGCAGCGTGCAGGAAGGGGAGACCCAGTACTTC
cdr3_aa: CASSVQEGETQYF

d_call: -
v_call: TRBV5-1
clone_size: few
j_call: TRBJ2-4
cdr3_nt: TGCGCCAGCAGCGACGTGGGGCTGAAAAACATTCAGTACTTC
cdr3_aa: CASSDVGLKNIQYF

d_call: TRBD1
v_call: TRBV19
clone_size: -
j_call: TRBJ2-3
cdr3_nt: TGTGCCAGTAGTACCGACAGGGTAGTGGCCACAGATACGCAGTATTTT
cdr3_aa: CASSTDRVVATDTQYF

d_call: -
v_call: TRBV11-2
clone_size: few
j_call: TRBJ1-2
cdr3_nt: TGTGCCAGCAGTCCCCAGGCCCAGCCCCTCGATGGCTACACCTTC
cdr3_aa: CASSPQAQPLDGYTF

d_call: -
v_call: TRBV15
clone_size: -
j_call: TRBJ1-5
cdr3_nt: TGTGCCACCAGCAGCGATTCAGGGTTCAATCAGCCCCAGCATTTT
cdr3_aa: CATSSDSGFNQPQHF

d_call: -
v_call: TRBV19
clone_size: -
j_call: TRBJ1-1
cdr3_nt: TGTGCCAGTAGTCTAGGGACGCACCGTAACACTGAAGCTTTCTTT
cdr3_aa: CASSLGTHRNTEAFF